The 22 T cell receptor beta chains below were found in one sample sequenced in a study of T-cell reconstitution after alpha-beta-depleted transplantation in children. Unique molecular identifiers tagged the TCRbeta library. In TCRdb, the PCR reads were re-called with MiXCR into one record per CDR3 protein. The data hold 500,000 to 600,000 distinct CDR3 sequences, with around a third observed a single time. This specimen was PBMCs from the stem cell graft donor, taken from the stem cell graft. Every receptor here comes from a human donor who donated a stem cell graft to a child with aplastic anemia.

This clonotype was found a few times. The chain couples TRBV7-2 to TRBJ2-5, with D possibly TRBD1 on 7 matching bases. This CDR3 has 14 residues. The germline V gene encodes CDR1 SGHTA and CDR2 FQGNSA. V was shortened by 5 bases and J by 6 bases, with 16 bases between the two germline ends. The DNA of the CDR3 is TGTGCCAGCAGCCTTGGAGGGGGCAGCCAGACCCAGTACTTC. It is translated as CASSLGGGSQTQYF. The entire variable domain, with the rest obtained from reference TRBV7-2 and TRBJ2-5, is as follows: GAGVSQSPSNKVTEKGKDVELRCDPISGHTALYWYRQSLGQGLEFLIYFQGNSAPDKSGLPSDRFSAERTGGSVSTLTIQRTQQEDSAVYLCASSLGGGSQTQYFGPGTRLLVL.

The rearrangement uses TRBV7-2 and TRBJ2-5, with TRBD1 matching over 9 bases. The CDR3 has 14 amino acids. The germline V gene has CDR1 SGHTA and CDR2 FQGNSA. The V gene end was trimmed by 1 base and the J gene end by 5 bases; junction bases not matched to a gene: 2. The CDR3 region is CASSLGTGDETQYF. In nucleotides, the CDR3 is TGTGCCAGCAGCTTAGGGACAGGGGACGAGACCCAGTACTTC.

This sequence joins TRBV12-3 or TRBV12-4 and TRBJ1-5; D is possibly TRBD1 (6 bases). The CDR3 is made up of 14 amino acids. Between the trimmed V and J ends, which lost 5 bases and 7 bases, there was a span of 15 bases. The CDR3 protein is CASSKQGSRQPQHF. The CDR3 nucleotides read TGTGCCAGCAGTAAACAGGGTTCAAGGCAGCCCCAGCATTTT.

This clonotype has more than one count but fewer than ten. The V call is TRBV20-1, the J call TRBJ2-1; TRBD2 aligns across 10 bases. The junction had 15 bases not matched to a gene; V was cut back by 6 bases and J by 10 bases. The CDR3 spans 15 residues. Germline V gene lookup returns CDR1 DFQATT and CDR2 SNEGSKA (reference sequence). The CDR3, as DNA: TGCAGTGCCCATCCCGGGACTAGCGAAGTAGGGGAGCAGTTCTTC. Translated: CSAHPGTSEVGEQFF.

This clonotype has just a few counts. The chain carries TRBV6-1 and TRBJ1-2, with TRBD1 matching 7 bases. V was clipped by 3 bases and J by 5 bases; unmatched bases: 6. From germline, CDR1 is MNHNS and CDR2 SASEGT. The CDR3 totals 14 residues. The CDR3 DNA sequence: TGTGCCAGCAGTGATCCCTGGGACAGTTATGGCTACACCTTC. Translating it yields CASSDPWDSYGYTF.

This chain uses TRBV10-3 with TRBJ2-1, with 7 positions matching TRBD2. V shed 4 bases and J 0 bases; nucleotides not matched to a gene: 6. Germline CDR1 reads ENHRY; CDR2 reads SYGVKD. This CDR3 has 16 amino acids. The CDR3 DNA reads as TGTGCCATCAGTGCGGAGGGGAGGGCCTCCTACAATGAGCAGTTCTTC. Its protein product is CAISAEGRASYNEQFF.

The chain employs TRBV20-1 and TRBJ2-3, with D perhaps TRBD2 (7 bases). The V gene lost 0 bases and the J gene lost 4 bases, with 20 bases spanning the gap. Germline CDR1 is DFQATT and CDR2 is SNEGSKA (reference sequence). The CDR3 has 17 residues. The CDR3 loop is CSARDPGAAGDPDTQYF. CDR3 DNA: TGCAGTGCTAGAGATCCGGGGGCGGCGGGAGACCCAGATACGCAGTATTTT.

This chain connects TRBV18 to TRBJ1-1; 8 bases align to TRBD1. The CDR3 is made up of 14 amino acids. CDR1 is KGHSH and CDR2 is LQKENI in the germline V gene. The junction had 3 bases not matched to a gene; V was cut back by 4 bases and J by 2 bases. As DNA, the CDR3 is TGTGCCAGCTCACAGGGACAGGATAACACTGAAGCTTTCTTT. This codes for CASSQGQDNTEAFF.

The chain joins TRBV7-2 to TRBJ2-1, with D possibly TRBD2 on 5 matching bases. From germline, CDR1 is SGHTA and CDR2 FQGNSA. The CDR3 has 17 amino acids. Trimming removed 3 bases from V and 5 bases from J, with 20 bases in between. CDR3 coding DNA: TGTGCCAGCAGCTTGACCCGGGCCTACAGCGGAAACAATGAGCAGTTCTTC. As protein: CASSLTRAYSGNNEQFF. The full variable domain, in which reference TRBV7-2 and TRBJ2-1 provide the parts outside the CDR3, is GAGVSQSPSNKVTEKGKDVELRCDPISGHTALYWYRQSLGQGLEFLIYFQGNSAPDKSGLPSDRFSAERTGGSVSTLTIQRTQQEDSAVYLCASSLTRAYSGNNEQFFGPGTRLTVL.

This clonotype was observed a handful of times. CDR3 nucleotide sequence: TGTGCCAGCAGCTTAGGAGGGGCCCGGGTAGCTTTCTTT. Translated: CASSLGGARVAFF. J is TRBJ1-1 and V is TRBV13; maybe TRBD1 (5 bases). The V end lost 0 bases, the J end lost 10 bases, and 12 bases lay between the germline ends. CDR3 length: 13 amino acids. Germline V CDR1 and CDR2: PRHDT, FYEKMQ (reference sequence).

The CDR3 DNA reads TGTGCCTGGAGTGATTACAGGGTGAACACTGAAGCTTTCTTT. This translates into CAWSDYRVNTEAFF. This chain uses TRBV30 with TRBJ1-1, with TRBD1 as a possible D gene (6 bases). This CDR3 contains 14 residues. Germline V gene lookup returns CDR1 GTSNPN and CDR2 SVGIG (reference sequence). V lost 1 base and J lost 0, with 9 bases in between.

This clonotype was observed many times. The chain has TRBV7-2 and TRBJ2-7; D is perhaps TRBD2 (5 bases). The CDR3 extends over 14 amino acids. CDR1 and CDR2 (germline): SGHTA, FQGNSA. The V gene lost 7 bases and the J gene lost 3 bases, with 16 bases spanning the gap. The CDR3: CASTLDWTVYEQYF. For the CDR3, the DNA is TGTGCCAGCACCTTGGACTGGACGGTCTACGAGCAGTACTTC.

The chain employs TRBV28 and TRBJ2-5; 7 bases align to TRBD1. Looked up from germline, CDR1 is MDHEN and CDR2 is SYDVKM. J lost 4 bases, V lost 5 bases, and 10 bases had no gene match. The length of the CDR3 is 15 residues. The CDR3 DNA follows: TGTGCCAGCAGTCCACGGGACAGTGGTATAGAGACCCAGTACTTC. As protein: CASSPRDSGIETQYF.

In this sample, this clonotype turned up a few times. This chain joins TRBV6-5 and TRBJ1-2; 7 bases agree with TRBD1. This CDR3 is 15 amino acids long. Trimming at V came to 5 bases and at J to 0 bases, leaving 6 bases not matched to a gene. The germline V gene has CDR1 MNHEY and CDR2 SVGAGI. The DNA of the CDR3 is TGTGCCAGCAGTCCTTTGGACAGGCCTAACTATGGCTACACCTTC. It codes for CASSPLDRPNYGYTF.

The chain carries TRBV29-1 and TRBJ1-4, with a tentative D call TRBD1 (5 bases). Trimming cost V 5 bases and J 7 bases, with 14 bases left between them. The CDR3 is 13 amino acids. Germline lookup yields CDR1 SQVTM and CDR2 ANQGSEA. CDR3 loop: CSVLIVTGEKLFF. Written as DNA, the CDR3 is TGCAGCGTTCTTATCGTTACAGGTGAAAAACTGTTTTTT.

The sample holds a few counts of this clonotype. The chain joins TRBV9 to TRBJ1-3; weak D call: TRBD1 (5 bases). V dropped 3 bases and J dropped 0 bases, with 13 bases sitting between them. This CDR3 spans 16 amino acids. CDR1 and CDR2 from the germline V gene are SGDLS and YYNGEE. CDR3 DNA sequence: TGTGCCAGCAGCGGTCTGGGGGGACTCTCTGGAAACACCATATATTTT. Its protein is CASSGLGGLSGNTIYF.

This clonotype was seen a few times. The chain carries TRBV10-3 and TRBJ1-2; D is ambiguous. The CDR3 runs to 14 residues. Germline loops: CDR1 ENHRY, CDR2 SYGVKD. V was pared by 0 bases and J by 2 bases, with 7 bases between. The CDR3 DNA is TGTGCCATCAGTGAGTCAAATAGAAACTATGGCTACACCTTC. Translating it yields CAISESNRNYGYTF.

The chain employs TRBV7-2 and TRBJ1-3, with unresolved D. CDR1 and CDR2 from the germline V gene are SGHTA and FQGNSA. The CDR3 runs 11 residues. V was pared by 5 bases and J by 7 bases, with 6 bases between. The CDR3 is CASSPINTIYF. The CDR3 DNA follows: TGTGCCAGCAGCCCCATTAACACCATATATTTT.

This chain connects TRBV24-1 to TRBJ2-3; 7 bases fit TRBD2. Germline CDR1 reads KGHDR; CDR2 reads SFDVKD. Germline trimming cut 6 bases from V and 1 base from J; bases unmatched to any gene: 6. The CDR3 is made up of 15 amino acids. In DNA form, the CDR3 reads TGTGCCACCAGTCCCGGGACTACCCGCACAGATACGCAGTATTTT. This gives the protein CATSPGTTRTDTQYF.

This clonotype has a count of ten or more. The rearrangement joins TRBV11-2 to TRBJ2-2; D not certain. V shed 1 base and J shed 9 bases, with 3 bases lying between them. Germline lookup yields CDR1 SGHAT and CDR2 FQNNGV. This CDR3 comprises 11 residues. This CDR3 reads CASSLVRELFF. CDR3 nucleotides: TGTGCCAGCAGCTTAGTTAGGGAGCTGTTTTTT.

The genes are TRBV7-3 and TRBJ1-1; D is undetermined. V was pared by 5 bases and J by 4 bases, with 11 bases between. The germline V gene has CDR1 SGHTA and CDR2 FQGTGA. CDR3 size: 13 residues. The CDR3 here is CASSRTQSTEAFF. Here the CDR3 DNA reads TGTGCCAGCAGCAGGACCCAGAGCACTGAAGCTTTCTTT.

This clonotype was seen only once. The V call is TRBV5-1, the J call TRBJ1-1; perhaps TRBD1 as D (6 bases). From germline, CDR1 is SGHRS and CDR2 YFSETQ. V lost 4 bases and J lost 1, with 11 bases in between. The CDR3 runs to 14 residues. In DNA, the CDR3 is TGCGCCAGCAGCACAGGACAGCAGAACACTGAAGCTTTCTTT. This gives the protein CASSTGQQNTEAFF.